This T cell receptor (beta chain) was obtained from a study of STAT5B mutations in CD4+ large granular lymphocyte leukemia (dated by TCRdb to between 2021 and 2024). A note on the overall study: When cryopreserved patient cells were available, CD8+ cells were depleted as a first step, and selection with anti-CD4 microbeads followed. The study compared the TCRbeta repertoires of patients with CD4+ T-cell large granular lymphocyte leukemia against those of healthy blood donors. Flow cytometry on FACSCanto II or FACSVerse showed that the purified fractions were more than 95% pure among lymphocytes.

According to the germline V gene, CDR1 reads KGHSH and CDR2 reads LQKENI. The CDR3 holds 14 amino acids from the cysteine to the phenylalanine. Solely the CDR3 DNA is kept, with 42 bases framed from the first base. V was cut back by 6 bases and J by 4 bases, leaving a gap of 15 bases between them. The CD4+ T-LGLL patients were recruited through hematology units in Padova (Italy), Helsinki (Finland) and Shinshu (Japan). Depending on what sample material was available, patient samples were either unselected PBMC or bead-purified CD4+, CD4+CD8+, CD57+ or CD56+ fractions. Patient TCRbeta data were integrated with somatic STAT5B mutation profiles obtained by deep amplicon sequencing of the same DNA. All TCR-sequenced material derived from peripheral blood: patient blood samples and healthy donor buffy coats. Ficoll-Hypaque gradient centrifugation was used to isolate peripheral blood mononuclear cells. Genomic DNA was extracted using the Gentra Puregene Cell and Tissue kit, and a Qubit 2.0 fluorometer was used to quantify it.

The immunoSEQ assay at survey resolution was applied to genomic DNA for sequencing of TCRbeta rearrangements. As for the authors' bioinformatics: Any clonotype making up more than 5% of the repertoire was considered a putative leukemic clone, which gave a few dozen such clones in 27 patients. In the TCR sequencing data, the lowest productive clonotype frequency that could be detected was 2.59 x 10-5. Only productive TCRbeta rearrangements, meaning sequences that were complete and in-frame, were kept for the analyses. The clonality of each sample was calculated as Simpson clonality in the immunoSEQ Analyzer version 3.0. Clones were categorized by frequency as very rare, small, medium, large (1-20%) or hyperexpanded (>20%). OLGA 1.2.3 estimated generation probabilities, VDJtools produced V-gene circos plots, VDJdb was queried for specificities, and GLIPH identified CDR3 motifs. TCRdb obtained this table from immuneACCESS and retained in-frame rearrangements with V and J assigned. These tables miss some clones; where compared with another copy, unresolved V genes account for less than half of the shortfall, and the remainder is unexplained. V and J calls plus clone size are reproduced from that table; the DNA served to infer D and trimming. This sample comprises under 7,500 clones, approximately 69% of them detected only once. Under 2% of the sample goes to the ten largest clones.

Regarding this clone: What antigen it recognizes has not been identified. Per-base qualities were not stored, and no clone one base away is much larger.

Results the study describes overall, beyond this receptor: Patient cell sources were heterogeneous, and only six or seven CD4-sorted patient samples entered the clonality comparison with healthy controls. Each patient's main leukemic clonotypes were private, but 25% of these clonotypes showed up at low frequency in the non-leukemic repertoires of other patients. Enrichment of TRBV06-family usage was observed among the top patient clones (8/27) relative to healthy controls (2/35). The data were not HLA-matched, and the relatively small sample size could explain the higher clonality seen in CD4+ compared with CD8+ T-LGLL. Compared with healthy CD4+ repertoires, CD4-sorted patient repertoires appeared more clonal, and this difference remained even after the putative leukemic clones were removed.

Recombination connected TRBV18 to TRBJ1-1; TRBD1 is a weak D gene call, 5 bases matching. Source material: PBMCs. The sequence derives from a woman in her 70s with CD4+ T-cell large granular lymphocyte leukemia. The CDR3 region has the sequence CASSAGGRGTEAFF. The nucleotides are TGTGCCAGCTCCGCCGGAGGGAGGGGCACTGAAGCTTTCTTT.